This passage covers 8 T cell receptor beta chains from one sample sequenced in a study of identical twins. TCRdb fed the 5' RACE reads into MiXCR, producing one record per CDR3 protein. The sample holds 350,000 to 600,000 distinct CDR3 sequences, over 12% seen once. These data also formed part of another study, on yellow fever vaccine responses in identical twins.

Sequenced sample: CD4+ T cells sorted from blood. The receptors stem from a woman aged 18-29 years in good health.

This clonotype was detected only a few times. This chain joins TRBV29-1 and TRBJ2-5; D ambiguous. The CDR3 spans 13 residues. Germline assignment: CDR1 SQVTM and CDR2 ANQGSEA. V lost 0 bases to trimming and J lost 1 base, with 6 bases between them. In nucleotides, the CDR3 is TGCAGCGTTGAAGAAACCGGCCAAGAGACCCAGTACTTC. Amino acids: CSVEETGQETQYF.

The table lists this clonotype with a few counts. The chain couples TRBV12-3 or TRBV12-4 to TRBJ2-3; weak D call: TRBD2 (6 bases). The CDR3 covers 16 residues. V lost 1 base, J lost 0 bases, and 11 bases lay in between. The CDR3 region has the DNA TGTGCCAGCAGTTTAGAGGTAGCGGATAGCACAGATACGCAGTATTTT. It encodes CASSLEVADSTDTQYF.

CDR3 sequence: CASSLTGRGTGYQETQYF. DNA for the CDR3: TGTGCCAGCAGCTTAACGGGGAGAGGGACCGGGTACCAAGAGACCCAGTACTTC. This chain connects TRBV7-3 to TRBJ2-5; D tentatively fits TRBD1 or TRBD2 (5 bases each). Trimming stripped 0 bases from V and 0 bases from J, with 17 bases between. The CDR3 contains 18 residues. Germline CDR1 SGHTA, CDR2 FQGTGA.

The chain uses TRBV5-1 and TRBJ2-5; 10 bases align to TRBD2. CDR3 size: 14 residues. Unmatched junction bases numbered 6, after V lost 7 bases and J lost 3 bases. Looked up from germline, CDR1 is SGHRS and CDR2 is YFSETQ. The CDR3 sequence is CASGSGGPEETQYF. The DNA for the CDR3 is TGCGCCAGCGGTAGCGGGGGGCCTGAAGAGACCCAGTACTTC.

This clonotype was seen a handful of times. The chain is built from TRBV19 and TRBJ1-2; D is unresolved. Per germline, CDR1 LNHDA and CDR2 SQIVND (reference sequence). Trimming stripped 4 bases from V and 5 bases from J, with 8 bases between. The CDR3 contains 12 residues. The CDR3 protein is CASSTLSYGYTF. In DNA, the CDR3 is TGTGCCAGTAGTACCTTATCTTATGGCTACACCTTC.

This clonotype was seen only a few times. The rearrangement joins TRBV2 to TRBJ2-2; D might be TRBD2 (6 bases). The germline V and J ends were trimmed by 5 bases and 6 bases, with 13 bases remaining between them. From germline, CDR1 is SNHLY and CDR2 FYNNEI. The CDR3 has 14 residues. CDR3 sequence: CASSPLTSAGELFF. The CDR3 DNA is TGTGCCAGCAGTCCCTTGACTAGTGCCGGGGAGCTGTTTTTT.

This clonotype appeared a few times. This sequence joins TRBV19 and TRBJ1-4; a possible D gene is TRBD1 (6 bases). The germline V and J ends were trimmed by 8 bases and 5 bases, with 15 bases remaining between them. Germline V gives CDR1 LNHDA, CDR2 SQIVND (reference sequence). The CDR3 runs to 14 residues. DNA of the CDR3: TGTGCCAGTCAACCCGGGGACAAAAATGAAAAACTGTTTTTT. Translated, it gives CASQPGDKNEKLFF.

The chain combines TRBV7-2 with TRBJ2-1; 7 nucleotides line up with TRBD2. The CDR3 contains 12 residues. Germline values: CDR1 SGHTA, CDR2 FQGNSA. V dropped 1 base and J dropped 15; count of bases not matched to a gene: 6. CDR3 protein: CASSLEVGGRFF. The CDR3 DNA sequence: TGTGCCAGCAGCTTAGAAGTGGGGGGGAGGTTCTTC.